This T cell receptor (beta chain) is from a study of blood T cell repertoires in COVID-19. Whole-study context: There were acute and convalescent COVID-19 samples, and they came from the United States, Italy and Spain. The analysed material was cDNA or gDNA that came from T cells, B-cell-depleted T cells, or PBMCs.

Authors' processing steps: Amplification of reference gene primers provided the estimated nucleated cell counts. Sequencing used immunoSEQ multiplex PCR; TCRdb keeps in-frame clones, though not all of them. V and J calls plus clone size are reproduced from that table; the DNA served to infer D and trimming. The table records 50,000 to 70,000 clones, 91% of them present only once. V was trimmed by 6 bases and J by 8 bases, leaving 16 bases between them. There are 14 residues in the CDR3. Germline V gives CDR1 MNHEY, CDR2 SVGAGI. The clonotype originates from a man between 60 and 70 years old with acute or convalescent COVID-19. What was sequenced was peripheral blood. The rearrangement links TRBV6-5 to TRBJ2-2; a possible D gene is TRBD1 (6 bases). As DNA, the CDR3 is TGTGCCAGCAGCCTCACTTGGGGGCGGGGGGAGCTGTTTTTT. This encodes CASSLTWGRGELFF.